This T cell receptor beta chain was found in a study of CD8 T cells in Susac syndrome. J gave up 0 bases and V 2 bases, and 5 bases lay outside the gene matches. This CDR3 contains 16 residues. Each multiple sclerosis control was a treatment-naive patient with relapsing-remitting disease that was either stable or active. The authors negatively isolated CD8+ and CD4+ T cells and FACS-enriched TEMRA cells. With random hexamers, 0.5 to 1 ug RNA was reverse transcribed. TCRdb ran MiXCR on the immunoSEQ multiplex PCR reads and lists one entry per CDR3 protein. Of approximately 120,000 distinct CDR3 sequences listed, about 90% are singletons.

The TCR originated in a human donor with multiple sclerosis. The sample comprised CD8+ T cells from PBMCs. The chain links TRBV12-3 or TRBV12-4 to TRBJ2-7; 9 bases match TRBD2. CDR3 nucleotides: TGTGCCAGCAGTTTATATCCTAGCGGGGACTCCTACGAGCAGTACTTC. The encoded protein is CASSLYPSGDSYEQYF.